One and the same sample provided the 28 T cell receptor beta chains below, sequenced in a study of cytotoxic CD8 clonotypes in ibrutinib-treated CLL. Sequencing was performed with immunoSEQ multiplex PCR; in TCRdb, only in-frame clones are kept and a portion is missing. This sample yields under 200,000 clones, of which 81% are seen a single time; roughly 1.9% belongs to the top ten. Sequencing used PBMCs, obtained after 12 months of ibrutinib treatment. The receptor source for this set is a human donor with chronic lymphocytic leukemia.

J is TRBJ2-1 and V is TRBV28; D is perhaps TRBD2 (5 bases). V lost 3 bases and J 2 bases, leaving 11 bases between the germline ends. This CDR3 is 15 amino acids long. Germline V gene data show CDR1 as MDHEN and CDR2 as SYDVKM. CDR3 nucleotide sequence: TGTGCCAGCAGTTTCGGAGGAGTTACCTACAATGAGCAGTTCTTC. Translation gives CASSFGGVTYNEQFF. Supplemented by reference TRBV28 and TRBJ2-1, the full variable domain reads DVKVTQSSRYLVKRTGEKVFLECVQDMDHENMFWYRQDPGLGLRLIYFSYDVKMKEKGDIPEGYSVSREKKERFSLILESASTNQTSMYLCASSFGGVTYNEQFFGPGTRLTVL.

The chain links TRBV5-1 to TRBJ1-5, with TRBD1 matching 7 bases. V was pared by 4 bases and J by 5 bases, with 9 bases of the junction left unmatched. Per the germline V gene, CDR1 is SGHRS and CDR2 is YFSETQ. The CDR3 is made up of 15 amino acids. The CDR3 region is CASSLGGGGDQPQHF. Written as DNA, the CDR3 is TGCGCCAGCAGCCTCGGGGGAGGGGGCGATCAGCCCCAGCATTTT. The entire variable domain, with the rest obtained from reference TRBV5-1 and TRBJ1-5, is as follows: KAGVTQTPRYLIKTRGQQVTLSCSPISGHRSVSWYQQTPGQGLQFLFEYFSETQRNKGNFPGRFSGRQFSNSRSEMNVSTLELGDSALYLCASSLGGGGDQPQHFGDGTRLSIL.

Points on this clone: Other nucleotide sequences from this sample produce the same CDR3. The genes are TRBV20-1 and TRBJ1-2; no firm D call. CDR3 length: 11 residues. Deletions cut 3 bases from V and 2 bases from J, with 4 bases between. Germline-derived CDR1 and CDR2 are DFQATT and SNEGSKA (reference sequence). Here the CDR3 DNA reads TGCAGTGCTAGTAGGAACTATGGCTACACCTTC. The encoded protein is CSASRNYGYTF.

V is TRBV30 and J is TRBJ1-6; 10 bases match TRBD1. With V trimmed by 1 base and J by 0 bases, 6 bases remained unmatched. Germline values: CDR1 GTSNPN, CDR2 SVGIG (reference sequence). The length of the CDR3 is 18 residues. CDR3 residues: CAWSAGTGVYSYNSPLHF. The CDR3 nucleotides are TGTGCCTGGAGTGCCGGGACAGGGGTTTACTCCTATAATTCACCCCTCCACTTT.

This sequence joins TRBV9 and TRBJ1-5; the D is unclear. The CDR3 runs to 13 residues. V shed 3 bases and J shed 5 bases, with 9 bases lying between them. Germline V gives CDR1 SGDLS, CDR2 YYNGEE. CDR3: CASSGRGDQPQHF. Here the CDR3 DNA reads TGTGCCAGCAGCGGGCGCGGGGATCAGCCCCAGCATTTT. Variable domain in full (rest from reference TRBV9 and TRBJ1-5): DSGVTQTPKHLITATGQRVTLRCSPRSGDLSVYWYQQSLDQGLQFLIQYYNGEERAKGNILERFSAQQFPDLHSELNLSSLELGDSALYFCASSGRGDQPQHFGDGTRLSIL.

The CDR3 loop is CAWSRTGGFGGYTF. The CDR3, as DNA: TGTGCCTGGAGTCGGACAGGGGGATTTGGTGGCTACACCTTC. V gene TRBV30 combines with J gene TRBJ1-2; 10 bases fit TRBD1. From germline, CDR1 is GTSNPN and CDR2 SVGIG (reference sequence). The CDR3 contains 14 residues. The trim removed 2 bases at V and 7 bases at J, leaving 7 bases unmatched.

This rearrangement joins TRBV7-3 to TRBJ2-3; D might be TRBD1 or TRBD2, each matching 5 bases. Per the germline V gene, CDR1 is SGHTA and CDR2 is FQGTGA. The ends were cut back, 8 bases at V and 2 bases at J, with 11 bases in the middle. The CDR3 has 13 residues. CDR3 DNA: TGTGCCAGCGGTTCCGGGGCCACAGATACGCAGTATTTT. This gives the protein CASGSGATDTQYF.

The V gene is TRBV6-5, the J gene TRBJ1-5, with 7 bases lining up with TRBD1. The V and J ends lost 2 bases and 5 bases, in that order; junction bases with no gene match: 6. The CDR3 is made up of 15 amino acids. CDR1 is MNHEY and CDR2 is SVGAGI in the germline V gene. CDR3 in amino acids: CASSYTTGVDQPQHF. CDR3 nucleotide sequence: TGTGCCAGCAGTTACACAACAGGGGTGGATCAGCCCCAGCATTTT.

The DNA of the CDR3 is TGTGCCAGCAGGCCCAGGGGGAGCGGGCGCTACAATGAGCAGTTCTTC. This encodes CASRPRGSGRYNEQFF. V is TRBV11-2 and J is TRBJ2-1; a possible D gene is TRBD1 (7 bases). V was pared by 6 bases and J by 3 bases, with 18 bases between. This CDR3 contains 16 residues. Looked up from germline, CDR1 is SGHAT and CDR2 is FQNNGV.

The gene calls are TRBV28 and TRBJ2-2; no clear D gene. Trimming pared 3 bases from V and 0 bases from J, leaving 14 bases between. The CDR3 has 17 amino acids. Germline loops: CDR1 MDHEN, CDR2 SYDVKM. The CDR3 DNA reads as TGTGCCAGCAGTTTGGCTGTTGATGACGCGAACACCGGGGAGCTGTTTTTT. Translated: CASSLAVDDANTGELFF. The complete variable domain, with remaining parts taken from reference TRBV28 and TRBJ2-2, reads DVKVTQSSRYLVKRTGEKVFLECVQDMDHENMFWYRQDPGLGLRLIYFSYDVKMKEKGDIPEGYSVSREKKERFSLILESASTNQTSMYLCASSLAVDDANTGELFFGEGSRLTVL.

CDR3 coding DNA: TGTGCCAGCAGTTACCCAGGGGTGTCCATTCAGTACTTC. Its protein is CASSYPGVSIQYF. The chain combines TRBV6-7 with TRBJ2-4; D possibly corresponds to TRBD1 (6 bases). TRBV6-7 is labeled an ORF, and its function is uncertain. The CDR3 totals 13 residues. Trimming took off 2 bases at V and 9 bases at J, with 11 bases between the two ends.

The rearrangement links TRBV27 to TRBJ2-2, with TRBD1 as a possible D gene (5 bases). Germline CDR1 is MNHEY and CDR2 is SMNVEV (reference sequence). Trimming pared 3 bases from V and 4 bases from J, leaving 18 bases between. The CDR3 is 17 amino acids. The CDR3 DNA sequence: TGTGCCAGCAGTTTTAGGTCTGGCAGGGTGGTCACCGGGGAGCTGTTTTTT. It yields the protein CASSFRSGRVVTGELFF.

The chain is built from TRBV19 and TRBJ2-7; maybe TRBD1 (6 bases). The V gene lost 3 bases and the J gene lost 4 bases, with 13 bases spanning the gap. CDR1 and CDR2 (germline): LNHDA, SQIVND (reference sequence). The CDR3 length is 14 residues. The DNA for the CDR3 is TGTGCCAGTAGTATCTTTGGGGGCGAGTACGAGCAGTACTTC. The encoded protein is CASSIFGGEYEQYF. Combining the CDR3 with reference TRBV19 and TRBJ2-7 gives the whole variable domain DGGITQSPKYLFRKEGQNVTLSCEQNLNHDAMYWYRQDPGQGLRLIYYSQIVNDFQKGDIAEGYSVSREKKESFPLTVTSAQKNPTAFYLCASSIFGGEYEQYFGPGTRLTVT.

The CDR3 nucleotides read TGCGCCAGCAGCCAAGAAAGAGACGTGAATCTCTATGGCTACACCTTC. Its protein is CASSQERDVNLYGYTF. The chain has TRBV4-1 and TRBJ1-2; no firm D call. Between the trimmed V and J ends, which lost 0 bases and 4 bases, there was a span of 15 bases. CDR1 and CDR2 (germline): MGHRA, YSYEKL. The CDR3 length is 16 residues.

V and J are TRBV18 and TRBJ2-1; 7 nucleotides line up with TRBD2. Germline assignment: CDR1 KGHSH and CDR2 LQKENI. The junction had 11 bases not matched to a gene; V was cut back by 5 bases and J by 7 bases. The CDR3 is 15 residues long. CDR3 loop: CASSANREDKNEQFF. In nucleotides, the CDR3 is TGTGCCAGCTCAGCAAACCGGGAGGACAAGAATGAGCAGTTCTTC.

This clone was observed a single time. This chain joins TRBV4-2 and TRBJ2-1; 14 nucleotides line up with TRBD2. Germline CDR1 LGHNA, CDR2 YNFKEQ. V gave up 3 bases and J gave up 9 bases; unmatched junction bases: 4. The CDR3 is 15 residues long. In DNA form, the CDR3 reads TGTGCCAGCAGCCAGGGACTAGCGGGAGACAGTGAGCAGTTCTTC. Amino acid sequence: CASSQGLAGDSEQFF.

The chain uses TRBV28 and TRBJ1-3, with D unresolved. Deletions cut 11 bases from V and 0 bases from J, with 11 bases between. Germline assignment: CDR1 MDHEN and CDR2 SYDVKM. The CDR3 contains 13 residues. The CDR3 protein is CAHTIGSGNTIYF. The CDR3 DNA is TGTGCCCATACCATCGGCTCTGGAAACACCATATATTTT.

In its sample, this clone was seen a few times. V usage is TRBV27 and J usage is TRBJ2-6; D not certain. This CDR3 comprises 15 residues. V lost 6 bases and J 4 bases, leaving 13 bases between the germline ends. Germline V gives CDR1 MNHEY, CDR2 SMNVEV (reference sequence). CDR3 residues: CASSPRSVGANVLTF. As DNA, the CDR3 is TGTGCCAGCAGCCCACGGTCTGTAGGGGCCAACGTCCTGACTTTC.

The rearrangement joins TRBV7-2 to TRBJ2-1, with D unclear. Germline CDR1 SGHTA, CDR2 FQGNSA. CDR3 length: 15 residues. Trimming took off 2 bases at V and 0 bases at J, with 8 bases between the two ends. The CDR3 coding sequence is TGTGCCAGCAGCTTAATAGTGAGCTCCTACAATGAGCAGTTCTTC. Translated, it gives CASSLIVSSYNEQFF.

The DNA of the CDR3 is TGTGCCAGCTTTGGGGAGAGCGCCAACTATGGCTACACCTTC. Encoded protein: CASFGESANYGYTF. The gene calls are TRBV28 and TRBJ1-2, with D unclear. CDR1 and CDR2 from the germline V gene are MDHEN and SYDVKM. The CDR3 runs 14 residues. Trimming shortened V by 8 bases and J by 2 bases, and 15 bases separated the two germline ends.

The J gene is TRBJ1-4, the V gene TRBV7-2, with TRBD1 matching over 8 bases. V lost 2 bases to trimming and J lost 2 bases; unmatched junction nucleotides: 7. From germline, CDR1 is SGHTA and CDR2 FQGNSA. The CDR3 covers 17 residues. The CDR3 bases are TGTGCCAGCAGCTTATTTCAGGGGGCTTCCACTAATGAAAAACTGTTTTTT. This sequence encodes CASSLFQGASTNEKLFF.

This clone was counted a few times. This chain connects TRBV5-8 to TRBJ1-5, with D uncertain. The germline CDR1 and CDR2 sequences are SGHTS and YDEGEE. V was trimmed by 3 bases and J by 0 bases, leaving 10 bases between them. This CDR3 contains 15 residues. The DNA of the CDR3 is TGTGCCAGCAGCTCGGTGCCAAATAGCAATCAGCCCCAGCATTTT. Translating it yields CASSSVPNSNQPQHF.

The chain links TRBV5-1 to TRBJ2-1; D not certain. The CDR3 is 15 residues long. The germline V gene has CDR1 SGHRS and CDR2 YFSETQ. V lost 4 bases to trimming and J lost 0 bases, with 11 bases between them. This CDR3 reads CASSASRISYNEQFF. As DNA, the CDR3 is TGCGCCAGCAGCGCCAGCAGGATCTCCTACAATGAGCAGTTCTTC.

This chain links TRBV27 with TRBJ2-7, with TRBD2 matching over 8 bases. This CDR3 contains 17 residues. J lost 8 bases, V lost 0 bases, and 15 bases had no gene match. Germline CDR1 reads MNHEY; CDR2 reads SMNVEV (reference sequence). DNA for the CDR3: TGTGCCAGCAGTTTATCTCAAGCCGGGGGAGCGGGAGTCAAGCAGTACTTC. Translation gives CASSLSQAGGAGVKQYF.

V gene TRBV6-1 combines with J gene TRBJ1-4; D is perhaps TRBD1 (6 bases). V dropped 2 bases and J dropped 1 base, with 8 bases sitting between them. This CDR3 contains 15 residues. Germline V gene lookup returns CDR1 MNHNS and CDR2 SASEGT. The CDR3 region is CASSEKQGTNEKLFF. CDR3 coding DNA: TGTGCCAGCAGTGAAAAACAGGGAACTAATGAAAAACTGTTTTTT.

J is TRBJ2-1 and V is TRBV5-4, with D possibly being TRBD2 (5 bases). This CDR3 has 13 amino acids. CDR1 is SGHNT, CDR2 YYREEE, per germline (reference sequence). Trimming took off 0 bases at V and 7 bases at J, with 8 bases between the two ends. In DNA, the CDR3 is TGTGCCAGCAGCTTGGTGTCGGGGAATGAGCAGTTCTTC. Encoded protein: CASSLVSGNEQFF.

The gene calls are TRBV4-3 and TRBJ1-2; tentative D call: TRBD1 (6 bases). Germline V gene lookup returns CDR1 LGHNA and CDR2 YSLEER. V was clipped by 0 bases and J by 5 bases, with 13 bases between them. The length of the CDR3 is 15 residues. DNA for the CDR3: TGCGCCAGCAGCCAAGAACAGGGAGTTCGATATGGCTACACCTTC. Translation gives CASSQEQGVRYGYTF.

The rearrangement joins TRBV2 to TRBJ1-2; D possibly corresponds to TRBD1 (5 bases). This CDR3 has 15 amino acids. Trimming took 7 bases from V and 4 from J, leaving 19 bases between them. Germline V gene sequence: CDR1 SNHLY, CDR2 FYNNEI. The CDR3 DNA is TGTGCCAGCACTCCTCAGGCAGGGACCGGCTATGGCTACACCTTC. Its protein product is CASTPQAGTGYGYTF.